The entry below describes one T cell receptor beta chain. The CDR3 is 16 residues long. Looked up from germline, CDR1 is SGHRS and CDR2 is YFSETQ. J lost 4 bases, V lost 3 bases, and 6 bases had no gene match. These data belong to a study of cytomegalovirus exposure and HLA in healthy donors. Primers: 60 Vbeta forward and 13 Jbeta reverse. Sequenced by immunoSEQ multiplex PCR; TCRdb stores in-frame clones only, minus some. This table has around 160,000 clones, around 80% appearing once. The sequence was collected from a woman between 40 and 55 years old in good health and CMV-seronegative. Sequencing was carried out using PBMCs. The chain joins TRBV5-1 to TRBJ2-7, with 14 bases lining up with TRBD2. This CDR3 reads CASSSGTSGRGYEQYF. The CDR3 region has the DNA TGCGCCAGCAGCTCCGGGACTAGCGGGAGAGGGTACGAGCAGTACTTC. Full variable domain (remainder filled in from reference TRBV5-1 and TRBJ2-7): KAGVTQTPRYLIKTRGQQVTLSCSPISGHRSVSWYQQTPGQGLQFLFEYFSETQRNKGNFPGRFSGRQFSNSRSEMNVSTLELGDSALYLCASSSGTSGRGYEQYFGPGTRLTVT.